This T cell receptor beta chain came from a study of shared clonotypes between healthy human individuals. The study, taken as a whole, reports: Sampling included only blood; tissue repertoires likely differ. The study found roughly 5% of naive CD4 clonotypes shared across a handful of donors.

Naive CD8 isolation took CD45RO-negative cells positively selected for CCR7 and excluded terminally differentiated effector memory CD45RA+ cells. CDR1 is MDHEN and CDR2 is SYDVKM in the germline V gene. The CDR3 has 18 amino acids. Trimming removed 6 bases from V and 2 bases from J, with 23 bases in between. The protocol was immunoSEQ multiplex PCR, while the TCRdb copy is restricted to in-frame clones and leaves out a portion. The sample includes about 2,200,000 clones, more than 85% of them seen just once. As concerns this clone: Its matching antigen is unknown.

J is TRBJ2-1 and V is TRBV28; TRBD2 might be the D (6 bases). The specimen was naive CD8+ T cells from PBMCs. The sequence was collected from a young man in good health. Some clones in this sample may be carry-over from other donors' samples. The CDR3 nucleotides are TGTGCCAGCAGCCACCCCCTCCTAGCGACTAACACCTACAATGAGCAGTTCTTC. It translates to CASSHPLLATNTYNEQFF. Looking up the rest from reference TRBV28 and TRBJ2-1 gives the full variable domain: DVKVTQSSRYLVKRTGEKVFLECVQDMDHENMFWYRQDPGLGLRLIYFSYDVKMKEKGDIPEGYSVSREKKERFSLILESASTNQTSMYLCASSHPLLATNTYNEQFFGPGTRLTVL.